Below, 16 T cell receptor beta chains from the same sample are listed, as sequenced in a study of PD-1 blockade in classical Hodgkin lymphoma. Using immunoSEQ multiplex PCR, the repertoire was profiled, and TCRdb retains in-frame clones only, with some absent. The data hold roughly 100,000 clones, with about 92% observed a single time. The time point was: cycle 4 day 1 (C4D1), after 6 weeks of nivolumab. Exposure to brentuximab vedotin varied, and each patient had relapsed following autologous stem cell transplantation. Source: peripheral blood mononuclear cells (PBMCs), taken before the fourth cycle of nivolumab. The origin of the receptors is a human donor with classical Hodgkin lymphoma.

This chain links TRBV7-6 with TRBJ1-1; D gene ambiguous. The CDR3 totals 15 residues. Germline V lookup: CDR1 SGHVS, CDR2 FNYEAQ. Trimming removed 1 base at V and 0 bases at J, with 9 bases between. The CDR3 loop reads CASSLVDGVNTEAFF. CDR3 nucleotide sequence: TGTGCCAGCAGCTTAGTTGACGGGGTGAACACTGAAGCTTTCTTT.

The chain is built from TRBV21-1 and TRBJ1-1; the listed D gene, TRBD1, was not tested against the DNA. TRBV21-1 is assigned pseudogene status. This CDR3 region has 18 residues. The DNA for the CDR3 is TGTGCCAGCAGCAAAGCGGACAGGGGCCGGAAAGCGAACACTGAAGCTTTCTTT. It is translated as CASSKADRGRKANTEAFF.

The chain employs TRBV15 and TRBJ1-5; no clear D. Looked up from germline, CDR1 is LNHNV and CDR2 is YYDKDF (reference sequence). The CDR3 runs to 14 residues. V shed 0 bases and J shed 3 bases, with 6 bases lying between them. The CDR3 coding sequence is TGTGCCACCAGCAGAGAACCCCCCAATCAGCCCCAGCATTTT. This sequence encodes CATSREPPNQPQHF.

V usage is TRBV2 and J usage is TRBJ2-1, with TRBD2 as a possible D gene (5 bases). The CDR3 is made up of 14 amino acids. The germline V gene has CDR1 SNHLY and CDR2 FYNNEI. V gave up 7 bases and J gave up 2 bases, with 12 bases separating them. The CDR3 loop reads CASKEDGTYNEQFF. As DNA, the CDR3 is TGTGCCAGCAAAGAGGACGGGACCTACAATGAGCAGTTCTTC. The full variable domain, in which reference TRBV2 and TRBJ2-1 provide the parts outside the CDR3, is EPEVTQTPSHQVTQMGQEVILRCVPISNHLYFYWYRQILGQKVEFLVSFYNNEISEKSEIFDDQFSVERPDGSNFTLKIRSTKLEDSAMYFCASKEDGTYNEQFFGPGTRLTVL.

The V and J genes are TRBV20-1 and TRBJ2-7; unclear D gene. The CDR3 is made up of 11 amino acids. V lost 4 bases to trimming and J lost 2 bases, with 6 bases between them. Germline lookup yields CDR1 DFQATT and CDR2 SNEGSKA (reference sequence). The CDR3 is CSATEPYEQYF. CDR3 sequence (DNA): TGCAGTGCTACAGAACCCTACGAGCAGTACTTC.

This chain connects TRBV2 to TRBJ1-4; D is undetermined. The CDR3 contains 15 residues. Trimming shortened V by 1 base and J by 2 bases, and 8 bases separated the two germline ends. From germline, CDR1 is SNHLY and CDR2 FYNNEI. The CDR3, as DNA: TGTGCCAGCAGTGAAGGAGGGCTGACTAATGAAAAACTGTTTTTT. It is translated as CASSEGGLTNEKLFF. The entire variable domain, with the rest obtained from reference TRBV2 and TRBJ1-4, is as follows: EPEVTQTPSHQVTQMGQEVILRCVPISNHLYFYWYRQILGQKVEFLVSFYNNEISEKSEIFDDQFSVERPDGSNFTLKIRSTKLEDSAMYFCASSEGGLTNEKLFFGSGTQLSVL.

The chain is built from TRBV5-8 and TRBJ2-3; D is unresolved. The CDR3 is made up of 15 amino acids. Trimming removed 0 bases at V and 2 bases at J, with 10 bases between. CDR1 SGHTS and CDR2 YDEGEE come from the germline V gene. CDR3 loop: CASSLDSGNTDTQYF. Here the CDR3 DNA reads TGTGCCAGCAGCTTGGATTCCGGCAACACAGATACGCAGTATTTT.

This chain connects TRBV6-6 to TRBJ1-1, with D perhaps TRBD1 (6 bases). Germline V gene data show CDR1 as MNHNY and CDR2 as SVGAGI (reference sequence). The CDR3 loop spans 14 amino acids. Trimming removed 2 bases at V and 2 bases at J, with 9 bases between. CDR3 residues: CASSYRTVNTEAFF. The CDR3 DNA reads TGTGCCAGCAGTTACAGGACAGTCAACACTGAAGCTTTCTTT.

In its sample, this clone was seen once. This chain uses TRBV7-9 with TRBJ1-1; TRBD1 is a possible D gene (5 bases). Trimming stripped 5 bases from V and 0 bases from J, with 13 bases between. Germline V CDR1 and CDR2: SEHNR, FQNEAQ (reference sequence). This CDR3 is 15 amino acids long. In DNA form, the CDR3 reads TGTGCCAGCAGCCCCCGGGGGGGTTTGAACACTGAAGCTTTCTTT. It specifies CASSPRGGLNTEAFF.

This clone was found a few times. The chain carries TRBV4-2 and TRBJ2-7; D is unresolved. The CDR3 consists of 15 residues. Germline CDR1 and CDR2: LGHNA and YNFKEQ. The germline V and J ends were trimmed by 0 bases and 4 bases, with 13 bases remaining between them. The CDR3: CASSQDLQQEYEQYF. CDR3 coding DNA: TGTGCCAGCAGCCAAGATCTGCAGCAGGAGTACGAGCAGTACTTC.

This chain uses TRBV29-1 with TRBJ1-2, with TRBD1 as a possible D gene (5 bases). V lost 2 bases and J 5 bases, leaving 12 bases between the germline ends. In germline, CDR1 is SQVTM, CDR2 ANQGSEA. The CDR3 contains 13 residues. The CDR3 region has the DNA TGCAGCGTTGAAAAAGAGGGGCTATATGGCTACACCTTC. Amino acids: CSVEKEGLYGYTF.

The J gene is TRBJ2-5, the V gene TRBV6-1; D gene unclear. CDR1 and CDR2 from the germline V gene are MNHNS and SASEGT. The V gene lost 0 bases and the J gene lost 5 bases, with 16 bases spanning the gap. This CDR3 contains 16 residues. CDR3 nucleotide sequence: TGTGCCAGCAGTGAAGCGCCCCCGTCGATGGGGGAGACCCAGTACTTC. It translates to CASSEAPPSMGETQYF.

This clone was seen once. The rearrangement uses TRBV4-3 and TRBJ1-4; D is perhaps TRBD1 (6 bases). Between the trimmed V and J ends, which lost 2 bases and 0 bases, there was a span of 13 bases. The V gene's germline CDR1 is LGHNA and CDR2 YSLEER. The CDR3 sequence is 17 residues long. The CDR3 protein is CASSQKGKGATNEKLFF. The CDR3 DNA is TGCGCCAGCAGCCAAAAGGGGAAGGGGGCAACTAATGAAAAACTGTTTTTT.

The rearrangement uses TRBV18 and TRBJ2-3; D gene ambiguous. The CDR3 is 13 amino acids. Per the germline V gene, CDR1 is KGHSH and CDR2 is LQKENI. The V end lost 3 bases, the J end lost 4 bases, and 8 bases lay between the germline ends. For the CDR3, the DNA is TGTGCCAGCTCACCTACAGTTGCAGATACGCAGTATTTT. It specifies CASSPTVADTQYF.

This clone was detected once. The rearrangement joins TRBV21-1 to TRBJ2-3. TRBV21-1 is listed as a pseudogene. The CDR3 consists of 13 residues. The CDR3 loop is CASRRRLKDTQYF. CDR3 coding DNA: TGTGCCTCCCGTCGCCGGCTGAAAGATACGCAGTATTTT.

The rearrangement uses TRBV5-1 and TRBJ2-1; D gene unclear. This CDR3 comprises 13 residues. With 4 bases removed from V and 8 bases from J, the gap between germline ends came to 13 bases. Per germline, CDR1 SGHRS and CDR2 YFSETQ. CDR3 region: CASSMDLPDEQFF. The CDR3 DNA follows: TGCGCCAGCAGCATGGACCTACCGGATGAGCAGTTCTTC. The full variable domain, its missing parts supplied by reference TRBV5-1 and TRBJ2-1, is KAGVTQTPRYLIKTRGQQVTLSCSPISGHRSVSWYQQTPGQGLQFLFEYFSETQRNKGNFPGRFSGRQFSNSRSEMNVSTLELGDSALYLCASSMDLPDEQFFGPGTRLTVL.